This TCR beta chain was sequenced for a study of tumor-infiltrating lymphocytes in localized non-small cell lung cancer. Study-wide results and limits: T-cell fraction did not differ between immunotypes IM1 and IM2.

In the case of this clone: Its antigen is not known.

The repertoire was sequenced with immunoSEQ multiplex PCR; TCRdb's copy has only in-frame clones and lacks some. This sample yields 10,000 to 15,000 clones, of which about 71% are seen a single time; just under 9.5% belongs to the top ten. With 6 bases removed from V and 1 base from J, the gap between germline ends came to 9 bases. The CDR3 has 13 amino acids. Germline CDR1 and CDR2: MNHNS and SASEGT. The sample taken for sequencing was lung tumor tissue. V usage is TRBV6-1 and J usage is TRBJ1-1, with D uncertain. This receptor was taken from a human donor with non-small cell lung cancer. The CDR3, as DNA: TGTGCCAGCAGGCGACATTCGAACACTGAAGCTTTCTTT. It translates to CASRRHSNTEAFF.